This TCR beta chain came from a study of blood T cell repertoires in COVID-19. Data came from immunoSEQ multiplex PCR; TCRdb stores just in-frame clones and leaves some out. This sample has about 230,000 clones, with approximately 80% found just once. The CDR3 totals 15 residues. V lost 1 base to trimming and J lost 3 bases; unmatched junction nucleotides: 2. Germline CDR1 is SGHTA and CDR2 is FQGNSA. The table lists this clone with a few counts. This TCR was recovered from a woman older than 75 with COVID-19, enrolled during active disease. Source material: peripheral blood. The V and J genes are TRBV7-2 and TRBJ2-5; TRBD2 matches at 10 bases. In DNA form, the CDR3 reads TGTGCCAGCAGCTTAGGGACTAGCGGAAAAGAGACCCAGTACTTC. Protein: CASSLGTSGKETQYF.